This is a list of T cell receptor beta chains from one sample in a study of cytomegalovirus exposure and HLA in healthy donors. Sequencing used immunoSEQ multiplex PCR; TCRdb keeps in-frame clones, though not all of them. The sample gives some 190,000 clones, around 80% of which show up once; around 2.3% is in the top ten. Sequenced input: PBMCs. The receptors stem from a woman younger than 45 in good health and CMV-seropositive. CDR3s leave out the opening cysteine and the closing phenylalanine or tryptophan. Only part of the rows carry a size: once, few, many, or a class if the clone is expanded.

>-|TRBJ1-4|TRBV7-9
ASNQEPPEKLF
>-|TRBJ2-2|TRBV19
ASSISGAYTGELF
>-|TRBJ1-1|TRBV13
ASSMGQGLIGF
>-|TRBJ1-3|TRBV28
ASSLPSSGNTIY
>few|TRBJ2-5|TRBV27
ASRNPQETQY
>-|TRBJ1-2|TRBV30
AWSVGTGDGYT
>-|TRBJ2-7|TRBV7-2
ASSSPRGSYEQY
>-|TRBJ2-7|TRBV28
ASSSPQGGYEQY
>-|TRBJ1-2|TRBV4-3
ASSPRPSTGAHGYT
>few|TRBJ1-5|TRBV7-8
ASSLQGFVGSNQPQH
>-|TRBJ2-7|TRBV27
ASWNHRGEQY
>-|TRBJ2-7|TRBV27
ASSSQGYEQY
>-|TRBJ2-3|TRBV2
ASRQSLAGETRTDTQY
>-|TRBJ2-7|TRBV7-9
ASSLGTGYSREQY
>-|TRBJ1-2|TRBV7-2
ASSLGTGGKGYT
>-|TRBJ2-3|TRBV27
ASSLGPSGGTDTQY
>-|TRBJ1-5|TRBV5-4
ASSFQGGSNQPQH
>-|TRBJ2-2|TRBV6-5
ASSVDTGELF
>few|TRBJ1-3|TRBV5-8
ASSRGQSSGNTIY
>-|TRBJ1-4|TRBV2
ASTRSGKLF
>-|TRBJ2-2|TRBV11-2
ASSLSGSGELF
>-|TRBJ2-7|TRBV7-2
ASTPRGGRYEQY
>-|TRBJ2-5|TRBV6-1
ASSDSWQGGETQY
>-|TRBJ2-5|TRBV18
ASSPQRSRETQY
>-|TRBJ2-2|TRBV9
ASSTSGLAGNTGELF
>-|TRBJ2-2|TRBV10-1
ASKLRPINDRIGTGELF
>few|TRBJ2-3|TRBV4-1
ASSQEGQGRDTQY
>-|TRBJ1-5|TRBV28
ASSANLRQGRGNQPQH
>-|TRBJ2-1|TRBV29-1
SGTESYNEQF
>few|TRBJ1-2|TRBV10-1
ASRPRGWDYGYT
>once|TRBJ2-1|TRBV7-9
ASSLPAGNNEQF
>-|TRBJ1-1|TRBV4-2
ASSHPQAPGVGNQRPF
>-|TRBJ2-5|TRBV5-1
ASSTHPTGKETQY
>few|TRBJ1-6|TRBV28
ASIQGAGGSPLH
>-|TRBJ1-6|TRBV2
ASREQGGRSSYNSPLH
>-|TRBJ2-1|TRBV19
ASSTADEQF
>-|TRBJ2-7|TRBV9
ASSPQGSRVSYEQY
>-|TRBJ1-2|TRBV5-6
ASSLSYTGNYGYT
>-|TRBJ2-5|TRBV5-1
ASSPNLGGAKGTQY
>few|TRBJ2-5|TRBV7-9
ASSLDAGTGEEETQY
>few|TRBJ2-5|TRBV7-7
ASSLEGGETQY
>-|TRBJ2-1|TRBV5-1
ASSLVTEAYNEQF
>once|TRBJ1-2|TRBV4-2
ASSQDPDRNYGYT
>few|TRBJ2-5|TRBV4-1
ASSFGGSGETQY
>-|TRBJ1-5|TRBV5-1
ASSPGQENQPQH
>-|TRBJ1-5|TRBV27
ASSRGDSNQPQH
>few|TRBJ1-4|TRBV4-1
ASSQEGGTNEKLF
>once|TRBJ2-2|TRBV4-3
ASSQESLTSGGSNTGELF
>-|TRBJ1-3|TRBV5-1
ASSLGQLSSGNTIY
>-|TRBJ1-1|TRBV9
ASSASGGANTEAF
>-|TRBJ1-2|TRBV6-5
ASSYRNRDGYT
>-|TRBJ1-5|TRBV5-5
ASSFWADDKPQH
>-|TRBJ1-4|TRBV27
ASRYRDEKLF
>-|TRBJ1-6|TRBV4-2
ASSQAGGPNNSPLH
>-|TRBJ1-6|TRBV7-2
ASTIRQGNSPLH